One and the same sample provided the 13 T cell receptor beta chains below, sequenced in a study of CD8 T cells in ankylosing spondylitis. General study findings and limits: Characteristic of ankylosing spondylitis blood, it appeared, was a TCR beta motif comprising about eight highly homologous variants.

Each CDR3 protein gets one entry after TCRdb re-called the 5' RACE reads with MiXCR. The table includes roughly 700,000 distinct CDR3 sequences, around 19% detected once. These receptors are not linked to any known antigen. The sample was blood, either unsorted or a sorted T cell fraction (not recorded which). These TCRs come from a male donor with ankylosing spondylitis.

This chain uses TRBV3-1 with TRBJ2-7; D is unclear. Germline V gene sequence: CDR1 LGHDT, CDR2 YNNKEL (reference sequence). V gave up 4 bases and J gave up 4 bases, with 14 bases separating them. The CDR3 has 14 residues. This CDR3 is CASSLLPFAYEQYF. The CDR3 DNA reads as TGTGCCAGCAGCCTCCTCCCCTTTGCGTACGAGCAGTACTTC.

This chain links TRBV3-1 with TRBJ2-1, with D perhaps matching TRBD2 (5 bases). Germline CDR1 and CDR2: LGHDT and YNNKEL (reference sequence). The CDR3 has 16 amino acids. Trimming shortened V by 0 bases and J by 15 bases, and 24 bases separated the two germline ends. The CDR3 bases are TGTGCCAGCAGCCAAGAATCGGGGTTTCTGGTAGATGTCCCGTTCTTC. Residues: CASSQESGFLVDVPFF.

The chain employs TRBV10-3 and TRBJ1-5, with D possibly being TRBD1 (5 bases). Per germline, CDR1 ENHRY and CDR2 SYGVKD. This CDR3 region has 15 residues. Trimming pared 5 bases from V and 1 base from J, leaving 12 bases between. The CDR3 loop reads CAISSQGGSNQPQHF. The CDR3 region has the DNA TGTGCCATCAGTAGCCAGGGAGGAAGCAATCAGCCCCAGCATTTT.

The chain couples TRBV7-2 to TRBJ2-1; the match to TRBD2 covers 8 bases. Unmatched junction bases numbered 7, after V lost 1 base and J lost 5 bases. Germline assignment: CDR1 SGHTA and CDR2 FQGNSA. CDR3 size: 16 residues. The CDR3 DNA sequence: TGTGCCAGCAGCTTAGTTTGGACTAGCACAGACAATGAGCAGTTCTTC. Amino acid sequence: CASSLVWTSTDNEQFF.

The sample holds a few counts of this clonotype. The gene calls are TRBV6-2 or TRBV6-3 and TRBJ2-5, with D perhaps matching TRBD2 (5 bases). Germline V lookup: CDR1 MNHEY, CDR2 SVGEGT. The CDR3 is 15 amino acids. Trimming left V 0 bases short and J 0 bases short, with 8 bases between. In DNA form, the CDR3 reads TGTGCCAGCAGTTACTCTGACGGGGACCAAGAGACCCAGTACTTC. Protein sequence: CASSYSDGDQETQYF.

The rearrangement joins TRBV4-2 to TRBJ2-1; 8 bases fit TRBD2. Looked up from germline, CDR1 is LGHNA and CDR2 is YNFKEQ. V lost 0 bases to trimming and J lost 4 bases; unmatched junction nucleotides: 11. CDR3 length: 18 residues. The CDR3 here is CASSQDSPSGGAYNEQFF. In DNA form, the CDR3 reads TGTGCCAGCAGCCAAGATTCCCCAAGCGGGGGAGCTTACAATGAGCAGTTCTTC.

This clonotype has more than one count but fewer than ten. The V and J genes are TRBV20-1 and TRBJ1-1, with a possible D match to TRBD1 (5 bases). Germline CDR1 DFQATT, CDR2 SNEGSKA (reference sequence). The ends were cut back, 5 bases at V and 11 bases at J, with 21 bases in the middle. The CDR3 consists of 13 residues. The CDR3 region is CSASLGGVSWAFF. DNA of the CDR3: TGCAGTGCTTCCCTTGGGGGGGTTTCGTGGGCTTTCTTT.

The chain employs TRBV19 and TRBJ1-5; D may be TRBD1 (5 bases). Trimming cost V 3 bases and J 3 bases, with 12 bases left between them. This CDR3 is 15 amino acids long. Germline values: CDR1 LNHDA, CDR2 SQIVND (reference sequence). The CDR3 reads CASSISRDFNQPQHF. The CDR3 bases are TGTGCCAGTAGTATCTCCAGGGACTTCAATCAGCCCCAGCATTTT.

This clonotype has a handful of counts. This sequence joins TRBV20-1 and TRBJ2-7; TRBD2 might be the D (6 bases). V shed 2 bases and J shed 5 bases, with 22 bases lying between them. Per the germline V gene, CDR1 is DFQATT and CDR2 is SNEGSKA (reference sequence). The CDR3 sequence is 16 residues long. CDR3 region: CSARSGEPSMGNEQYF. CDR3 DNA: TGCAGTGCTAGATCGGGGGAACCTTCTATGGGAAACGAGCAGTACTTC.

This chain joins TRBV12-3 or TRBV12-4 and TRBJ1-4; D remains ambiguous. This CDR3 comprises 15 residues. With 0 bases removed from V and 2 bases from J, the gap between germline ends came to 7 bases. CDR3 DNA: TGTGCCAGCAGTTTAGCGGGGTATACTAATGAAAAACTGTTTTTT. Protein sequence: CASSLAGYTNEKLFF.

CDR3 DNA sequence: TGTGCCAGCAGCAACCTAGCGGGGGCCCCAGATACGCAGTATTTT. Translating it yields CASSNLAGAPDTQYF. The chain recombines TRBV7-8 with TRBJ2-3; 10 bases line up with TRBD2. Germline trimming cut 5 bases from V and 4 bases from J; bases unmatched to any gene: 6. The CDR3 is 15 residues long. Per the germline V gene, CDR1 is SGHVS and CDR2 is FQNEAQ.

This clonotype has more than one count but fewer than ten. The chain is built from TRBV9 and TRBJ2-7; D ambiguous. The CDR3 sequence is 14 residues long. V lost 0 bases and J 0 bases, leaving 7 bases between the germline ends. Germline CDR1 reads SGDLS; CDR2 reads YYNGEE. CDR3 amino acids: CASSVGLSSYEQYF. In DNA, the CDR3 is TGTGCCAGCAGCGTAGGGCTAAGCTCCTACGAGCAGTACTTC.

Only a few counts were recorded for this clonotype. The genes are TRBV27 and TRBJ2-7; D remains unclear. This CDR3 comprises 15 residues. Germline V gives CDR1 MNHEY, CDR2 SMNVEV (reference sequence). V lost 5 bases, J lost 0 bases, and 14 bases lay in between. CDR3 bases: TGTGCCAGCAGTATTTTAGCCGCTAGCTCCTACGAGCAGTACTTC. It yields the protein CASSILAASSYEQYF.